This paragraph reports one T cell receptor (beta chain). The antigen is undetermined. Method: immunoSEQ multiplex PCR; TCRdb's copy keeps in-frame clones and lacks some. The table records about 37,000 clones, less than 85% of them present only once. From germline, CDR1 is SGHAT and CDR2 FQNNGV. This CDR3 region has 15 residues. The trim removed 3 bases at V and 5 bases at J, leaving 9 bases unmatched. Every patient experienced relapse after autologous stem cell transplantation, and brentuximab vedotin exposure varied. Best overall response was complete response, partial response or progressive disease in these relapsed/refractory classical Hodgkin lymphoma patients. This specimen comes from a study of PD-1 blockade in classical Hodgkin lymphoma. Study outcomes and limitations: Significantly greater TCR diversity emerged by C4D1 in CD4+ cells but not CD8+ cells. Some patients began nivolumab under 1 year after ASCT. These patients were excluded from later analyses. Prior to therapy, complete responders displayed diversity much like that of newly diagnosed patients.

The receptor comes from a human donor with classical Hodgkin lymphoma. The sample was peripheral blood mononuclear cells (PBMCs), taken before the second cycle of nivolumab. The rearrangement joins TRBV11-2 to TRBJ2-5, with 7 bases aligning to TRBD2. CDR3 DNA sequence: TGTGCCAGCAGCTTCGGGGAGGGTTTTAGGGAGACCCAGTACTTC. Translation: CASSFGEGFRETQYF.